This T cell receptor beta chain was sequenced for a study of CD8 T cells in Susac syndrome. Random-hexamer reverse transcription was applied to about 0.45 to 1 ug RNA. One entry per CDR3 protein results from TCRdb running MiXCR on the immunoSEQ multiplex PCR reads. The table records 140,000 to 150,000 distinct CDR3 sequences, about 95% of them present only once. V shed 6 bases and J shed 2 bases, with 17 bases lying between them. Germline V CDR1 and CDR2: SNHLY, FYNNEI. This CDR3 contains 16 residues. This clonotype was seen a single time. The V call is TRBV2, the J call TRBJ2-4, with a weak D call TRBD2 (5 bases). The sequenced material came from CD4+ T cells from PBMCs. This receptor was obtained from a human donor with multiple sclerosis. CDR3 nucleotide sequence: TGTGCCAGCAGGAGAGGGTTGGAGGAGACCAAAAACATTCAGTACTTC. Amino acids: CASRRGLEETKNIQYF.